The 5 T cell receptor beta chains listed next were all sequenced from one sample in a study of tumor and adjacent non-tumor tissue in lung cancer (dated by TCRdb to the late 2010s). The method behind the library was multiplex PCR. TCRdb records Illumina HiSeq 2500 as the sequencer. TCRbeta libraries were constructed through three rounds of nested PCR with primers (Table S4) according to protocols modified from ARM-PCR. TCRdb reanalyzed the raw reads on its own, using fastp at Q25 for trimming and MiXCR for clone calling, and kept in-frame beta chains. Records with the same CDR3 protein are collapsed into one entry carrying the most frequent genes and DNA. For this sample there are 98,000 or so distinct CDR3 sequences; about 80% appear just once. The ten largest clonotypes hold approximately 28% of the sample. RNA was extracted from bulk unsorted tissue and checked for quality with a NanoDrop ND-1000 and an Agilent 2100. For the normal lung samples, distant non-tumor tissue was collected more than 3 cm away from the tumor edge.

The material sequenced was distant non-tumor lung tissue. Receptor source: a man between 60 and 75 years old with small cell lung cancer.

About this clonotype itself: The junction and the germline gene differ at one end; a read error may be behind it. This sequence joins TRBV12-3 or TRBV12-4 and TRBJ2-1, with TRBD2 as a possible D gene (6 bases). This CDR3 region has 15 residues. Here the CDR3 DNA reads TGTACCAGCTTCCCCCGGGGGAATTCCTACAATGAGCAGTTCTTC. Protein: CTSFPRGNSYNEQFF.

This clonotype has just a few counts. The chain joins TRBV4-1 to TRBJ2-7, with D maybe TRBD1 (5 bases). Trimming cost V 6 bases and J 2 bases, with 17 bases left between them. Germline CDR1 is MGHRA and CDR2 is YSYEKL. CDR3 length: 15 residues. The CDR3 reads CASRGEVTGTYEQYF. In nucleotides, the CDR3 is TGCGCCAGCAGAGGGGAAGTCACCGGTACCTACGAGCAGTACTTC.

In the case of this clonotype: The junction differs from germline at one of its ends, possibly a read error. The V and J genes are TRBV4-1 and TRBJ2-2, with a possible D match to TRBD1 (7 bases). The germline gives CDR1 MGHRA, CDR2 YSYEKL. The CDR3 is 15 residues long. CDR3 DNA sequence: TGCGCCCGCAGCAGCAGGGGGGCCAATACCGGGGACCTGTTTTTT. Amino acid sequence: CARSSRGANTGDLFF.

Notes on this clonotype: At one of its ends the junction is not consistent with the germline gene, which may arise from a read error. This chain connects TRBV30 to TRBJ2-1; 11 bases line up with TRBD2. The CDR3 consists of 15 residues. Germline assignment: CDR1 GTSNPN and CDR2 SVGIG (reference sequence). The CDR3 reads CVGTFTSGSSGERFF. The CDR3 bases are TGTGTCGGGACTTTTACTAGCGGGAGTAGCGGTGAGCGGTTCTTC.

As regards this clonotype: A read error may produce the germline difference seen at one junction end. This rearrangement joins TRBV6-6 to TRBJ2-3; 7 positions agree with TRBD2. The CDR3 contains 16 residues. The V gene's germline CDR1 is MNHNY and CDR2 SVGAGI (reference sequence). In DNA, the CDR3 is TGTGCCAGCAGCCCCGGGCTAGCGGAAAACTCAGATACGCACTATTTT. The encoded protein is CASSPGLAENSDTHYF.